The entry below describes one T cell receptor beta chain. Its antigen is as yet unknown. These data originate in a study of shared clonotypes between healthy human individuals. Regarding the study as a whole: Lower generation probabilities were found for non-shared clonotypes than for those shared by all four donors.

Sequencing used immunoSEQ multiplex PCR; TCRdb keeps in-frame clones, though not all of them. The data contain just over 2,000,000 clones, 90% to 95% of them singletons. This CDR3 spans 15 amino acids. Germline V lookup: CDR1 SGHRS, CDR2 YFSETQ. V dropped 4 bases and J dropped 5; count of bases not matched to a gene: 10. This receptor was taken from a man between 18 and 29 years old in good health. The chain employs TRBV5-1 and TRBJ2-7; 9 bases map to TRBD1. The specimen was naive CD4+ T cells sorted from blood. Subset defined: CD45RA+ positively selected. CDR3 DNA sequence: TGCGCCAGCAGCGGCACAGGGGGCGCAAATCACGAGCAGTACTTC. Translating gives CASSGTGGANHEQYF. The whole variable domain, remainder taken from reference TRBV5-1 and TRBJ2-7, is KAGVTQTPRYLIKTRGQQVTLSCSPISGHRSVSWYQQTPGQGLQFLFEYFSETQRNKGNFPGRFSGRQFSNSRSEMNVSTLELGDSALYLCASSGTGGANHEQYFGPGTRLTVT.